This T cell receptor beta chain was profiled in a study of blood T cells in healthy people across ages. Study-level findings and limits: For the donors, CMV status was unknown and possibly confounded expanded clonotype changes. Diversity estimates drawn from one million T cells were deemed underestimates.

For this clonotype: Antigen unknown.

A second PCR of 7 to 11 cycles used a sample-barcoded 5' primer and a J-beta primer mix. A tag from a template-switch adaptor with 12 random nucleotides marked each cDNA molecule. In TCRdb, the 5' RACE reads were re-called with MiXCR into one record per CDR3 protein. In the table there are around 1.5 million distinct CDR3 sequences, around 42% of which are singletons. Peripheral blood, about 10 milliliters per donor, was collected. V shed 8 bases and J shed 6 bases, with 23 bases lying between them. Germline V lookup: CDR1 MGHDK, CDR2 SYGVNS. The length of the CDR3 is 15 residues. The receptor was isolated from a woman younger than 35 in good health. The sample taken for sequencing was blood. J is TRBJ2-7 and V is TRBV25-1; D is perhaps TRBD1 (5 bases). The CDR3, as DNA: TGTGCCAGCCGGCAGGGCCCCGGGCTTTCGGCCGAGCAGTACTTC. This gives the protein CASRQGPGLSAEQYF.